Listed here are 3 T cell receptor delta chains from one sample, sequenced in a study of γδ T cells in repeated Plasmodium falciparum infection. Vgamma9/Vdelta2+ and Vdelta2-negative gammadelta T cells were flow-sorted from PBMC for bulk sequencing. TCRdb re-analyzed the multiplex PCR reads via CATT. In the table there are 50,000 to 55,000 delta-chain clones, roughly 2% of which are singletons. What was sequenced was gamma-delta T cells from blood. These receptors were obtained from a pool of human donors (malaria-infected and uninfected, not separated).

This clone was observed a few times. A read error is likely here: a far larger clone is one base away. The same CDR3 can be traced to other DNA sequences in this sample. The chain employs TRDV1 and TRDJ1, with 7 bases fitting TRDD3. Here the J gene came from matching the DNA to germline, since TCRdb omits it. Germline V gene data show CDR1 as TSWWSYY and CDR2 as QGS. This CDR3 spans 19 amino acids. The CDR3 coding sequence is TGTGCTCTTGGTGAACACATCTACGTGAGGTGGGGGAGAGTCGATAAACTCATCTTT. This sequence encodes CALGEHIYVRWGRVDKLIF.

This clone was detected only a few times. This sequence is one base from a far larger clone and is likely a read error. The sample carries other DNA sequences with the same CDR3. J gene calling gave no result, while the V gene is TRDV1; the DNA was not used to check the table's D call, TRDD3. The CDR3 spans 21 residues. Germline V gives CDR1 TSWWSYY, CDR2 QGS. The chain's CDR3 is CALGELLSLYWVTAYTDKLIF. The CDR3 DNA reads TGTGCTCTTGGGGAGCTTCTCTCACTTTACTGGGTCACGGCTTACACCGATAAGCTCATCTTT.

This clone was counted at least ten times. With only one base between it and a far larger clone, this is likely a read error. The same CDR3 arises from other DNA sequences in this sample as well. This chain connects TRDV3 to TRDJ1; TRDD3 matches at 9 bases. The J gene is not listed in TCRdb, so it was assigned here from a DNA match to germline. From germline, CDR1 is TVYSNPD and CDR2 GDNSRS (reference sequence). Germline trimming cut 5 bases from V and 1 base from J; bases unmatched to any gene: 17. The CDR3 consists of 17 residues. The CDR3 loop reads CALDLRGIPLRTDKLIF. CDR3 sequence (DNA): TGTGCCCTTGACCTCCGGGGGATACCTCTTCGCACCGATAAACTCATCTTT.